This TCR beta chain was sequenced for a study of cytomegalovirus exposure and HLA in healthy donors. In regard to this clone: What it binds is unknown.

Here immunoSEQ multiplex PCR was the method, and the copy in TCRdb shows in-frame clones only, minus some. This table has more than 50,000 clones, around nine tenths appearing once. The donors were part of the roughly 130-subject validation cohort, which stood apart from the roughly 700-subject first cohort. Findings and limits, study-wide: Investigators reported 150 to 200 TCR beta chains as tied to cytomegalovirus. A few CMV-associated chains proved CMV antigen-specific in vitro. Clusters of TCRs from the first cohort tended to co-occur in the 110 or so validation repertoires (as a later analysis found).

Germline trimming cut 7 bases from V and 0 bases from J; bases unmatched to any gene: 8. The CDR3 length is 16 residues. The V gene's germline CDR1 is SQVTM and CDR2 ANQGSEA. Specimen: PBMCs. The chain uses TRBV29-1 and TRBJ2-2; TRBD1 matches 10 bases. The receptor's source is a woman under 40 in good health and CMV-seronegative. In DNA, the CDR3 is TGCAGCGCGGGACAGGGGAATTACCCGAACACCGGGGAGCTGTTTTTT. Encoded protein: CSAGQGNYPNTGELFF.